This TCR beta chain was observed in a study of graft-versus-host responses after intestinal transplantation. Study information: Recipients obtained multivisceral, liver-intestinal, or isolated intestinal transplants. Every one of the recipients received anti-thymocyte globulin induction and afterwards took tacrolimus and steroids for roughly three years.

Using immunoSEQ multiplex PCR, the repertoire was profiled, and TCRdb retains in-frame clones only, with some absent. The sample lists 35,000 to 50,000 clones, about 94% occurring once. Study results and limitations: GvH clones were found in recipient marrow; some appeared first in ileum or blood. Peak circulating GvH clone levels were associated with early post-transplant HvG declines.

Comment on this clone: Its target is unknown.

The CDR3 extends over 14 amino acids. The V gene lost 5 bases and the J gene lost 7 bases, with 17 bases spanning the gap. Looked up from germline, CDR1 is PRHDT and CDR2 is FYEKMQ (reference sequence). Sequenced here: PBMCs, sampled about 350 days after intestinal transplant. This chain links TRBV13 with TRBJ1-1; D is uncertain. This TCR was recovered from a human patient who received an intestinal transplant, so some T cells may come from the graft donor. CDR3: CASSSHGRTVEAFF. The CDR3 nucleotides read TGTGCCAGCAGCAGCCACGGCAGGACGGTTGAAGCTTTCTTT.